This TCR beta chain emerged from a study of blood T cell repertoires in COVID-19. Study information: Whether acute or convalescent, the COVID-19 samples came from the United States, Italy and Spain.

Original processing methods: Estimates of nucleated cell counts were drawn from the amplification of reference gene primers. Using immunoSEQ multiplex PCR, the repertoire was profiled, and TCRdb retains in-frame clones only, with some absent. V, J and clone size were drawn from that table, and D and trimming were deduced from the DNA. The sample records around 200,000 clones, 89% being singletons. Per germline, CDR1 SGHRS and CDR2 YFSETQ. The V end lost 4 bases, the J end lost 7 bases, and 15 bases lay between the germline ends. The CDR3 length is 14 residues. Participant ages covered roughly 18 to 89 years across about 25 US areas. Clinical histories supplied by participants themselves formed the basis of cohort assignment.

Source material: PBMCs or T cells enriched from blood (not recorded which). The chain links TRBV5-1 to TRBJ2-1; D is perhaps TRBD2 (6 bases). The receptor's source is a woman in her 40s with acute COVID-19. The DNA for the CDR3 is TGCGCCAGCAGCCCCGATGGGGGGTTGAATGAGCAGTTCTTC. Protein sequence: CASSPDGGLNEQFF.